Shown below are 14 T cell receptor beta chains from a single sample sequenced in a study of CD8 T cells in Susac syndrome. RNA in amounts of roughly 0.5 to 1 ug was reverse transcribed with random hexamers. In TCRdb, the immunoSEQ multiplex PCR reads were re-called with MiXCR into one record per CDR3 protein. The table shows some 200,000 distinct CDR3 sequences, with approximately 95% occurring only once. Sequenced input: CD4+ T cells from PBMCs. All receptors derive from a human donor with multiple sclerosis.

This rearrangement joins TRBV29-1 to TRBJ1-1; D gene unclear. Trimming cost V 4 bases and J 5 bases, with 14 bases left between them. In germline, CDR1 is SQVTM, CDR2 ANQGSEA. CDR3 length equals 13 residues. The CDR3 nucleotides are TGCAGCGTTGGGCCCCTGGGCGCGACTGAAGCTTTCTTT. As protein: CSVGPLGATEAFF.

This chain connects TRBV20-1 to TRBJ1-2; TRBD1 matches 7 bases. The CDR3 spans 12 residues. Germline trimming cut 5 bases from V and 2 bases from J; bases unmatched to any gene: 2. The V gene's germline CDR1 is DFQATT and CDR2 SNEGSKA (reference sequence). The CDR3: CSASTGNYGYTF. The CDR3 DNA follows: TGCAGTGCTTCGACAGGGAACTATGGCTACACCTTC.

The V and J genes are TRBV5-1 and TRBJ2-5; a weak D match, TRBD2 (6 bases). Germline V gene data show CDR1 as SGHRS and CDR2 as YFSETQ. The CDR3 loop spans 17 amino acids. V was pared by 4 bases and J by 5 bases, with 24 bases between. CDR3 in amino acids: CASSPNGEVRDPETQYF. DNA for the CDR3: TGCGCCAGCAGCCCCAACGGGGAGGTCAGGGATCCGGAGACCCAGTACTTC.

Written as DNA, the CDR3 is TGTGCCAGCTCACCGTGGGACAGAGTTATGGGGACTGAAGCTTTCTTT. Translated: CASSPWDRVMGTEAFF. This chain links TRBV18 with TRBJ1-1; 7 positions agree with TRBD1. CDR1 KGHSH and CDR2 LQKENI come from the germline V gene. J gave up 5 bases and V 3 bases, and 12 bases lay outside the gene matches. The CDR3 is 16 residues long.

The chain is built from TRBV6-6 and TRBJ2-5; D possibly corresponds to TRBD2 (5 bases). This CDR3 region has 13 residues. Trimming took 6 bases from V and 2 from J, leaving 10 bases between them. Germline CDR1 MNHNY, CDR2 SVGAGI (reference sequence). The CDR3 here is CASRGLSQETQYF. The CDR3 DNA sequence: TGTGCCAGCAGAGGACTCTCACAAGAGACCCAGTACTTC.

This chain connects TRBV20-1 to TRBJ2-1; 11 bases agree with TRBD2. Trimming at V came to 3 bases and at J to 8 bases, leaving 6 bases not matched to a gene. This CDR3 contains 14 residues. CDR1 and CDR2 (germline): DFQATT, SNEGSKA (reference sequence). Here the CDR3 DNA reads TGCAGTGCTAGTCCGGGACTAGCGGTCGATGAGCAGTTCTTC. It translates to CSASPGLAVDEQFF.

The chain recombines TRBV29-1 with TRBJ1-1, with TRBD1 matching 8 bases. J lost 4 bases, V lost 5 bases, and 9 bases had no gene match. The CDR3 totals 14 residues. The germline CDR1 and CDR2 sequences are SQVTM and ANQGSEA. The CDR3 nucleotides are TGCAGCGTTACGGCGCAGGGGGCTGGCACTGAAGCTTTCTTT. It translates to CSVTAQGAGTEAFF.

This clonotype was detected only once. The chain couples TRBV30 to TRBJ1-1, with D possibly TRBD1 on 5 matching bases. From germline, CDR1 is GTSNPN and CDR2 SVGIG (reference sequence). The germline V and J ends were trimmed by 2 bases and 2 bases, with 9 bases remaining between them. The CDR3 covers 13 residues. The CDR3 sequence is CAWSQGTNTEAFF. The CDR3 nucleotides read TGTGCCTGGAGTCAGGGAACAAACACTGAAGCTTTCTTT.

The chain joins TRBV18 to TRBJ1-5; a possible D gene is TRBD1 (6 bases). V was trimmed by 5 bases and J by 4 bases, leaving 9 bases between them. CDR1 and CDR2 from the germline V gene are KGHSH and LQKENI. The CDR3 spans 13 residues. Here the CDR3 reads CASSEDRNQPQHF. The CDR3, as DNA: TGTGCCAGCTCAGAGGACAGAAATCAGCCCCAGCATTTT.

The rearrangement uses TRBV3-1 and TRBJ1-2; possibly TRBD1 for D (6 bases). The CDR3 has 15 residues. Trimming took off 0 bases at V and 7 bases at J, with 15 bases between the two ends. Germline values: CDR1 LGHDT, CDR2 YNNKEL (reference sequence). CDR3 nucleotides: TGTGCCAGCAGCCAAGATGCGGGGGCGATCGGTGGCTACACCTTC. Its translation: CASSQDAGAIGGYTF.

The rearrangement uses TRBV12-5 and TRBJ1-6, with 11 bases lining up with TRBD1. The CDR3 sequence is 18 residues long. Germline trimming cut 5 bases from V and 3 bases from J; bases unmatched to any gene: 9. CDR1 is LGHNT and CDR2 is FRNRAP in the germline V gene. This chain's CDR3 is CASGLWTGGIGYNSPLHF. CDR3 sequence (DNA): TGTGCTAGTGGTCTGTGGACAGGGGGCATAGGCTATAATTCACCCCTCCACTTT.

V is TRBV9 and J is TRBJ2-7; 8 bases fit TRBD2. V shed 0 bases and J 7 bases; nucleotides not matched to a gene: 18. The length of the CDR3 is 18 residues. From germline, CDR1 is SGDLS and CDR2 YYNGEE. The CDR3 sequence: CASSVDFRGTAGGVEQYF. The CDR3 DNA is TGTGCCAGCAGCGTAGATTTTAGGGGAACGGCGGGAGGAGTTGAGCAGTACTTC.

The CDR3 is CASSKGSRGQETQYF. Here the CDR3 DNA reads TGTGCCAGCAGCAAAGGTTCCCGGGGGCAAGAGACCCAGTACTTC. The rearrangement joins TRBV21-1 to TRBJ2-5; the D call TRBD1 from the table was never checked on the DNA. TRBV21-1 is designated a pseudogene. The length of the CDR3 is 15 residues.

The genes are TRBV4-1 and TRBJ2-5; D ambiguous. The CDR3 is 15 amino acids. V gave up 1 base and J gave up 2 bases, with 11 bases separating them. The germline V gene encodes CDR1 MGHRA and CDR2 YSYEKL. The CDR3 DNA sequence: TGCGCCAGCAGCCAAGGGTTAACAAATCAAGAGACCCAGTACTTC. Protein product: CASSQGLTNQETQYF.